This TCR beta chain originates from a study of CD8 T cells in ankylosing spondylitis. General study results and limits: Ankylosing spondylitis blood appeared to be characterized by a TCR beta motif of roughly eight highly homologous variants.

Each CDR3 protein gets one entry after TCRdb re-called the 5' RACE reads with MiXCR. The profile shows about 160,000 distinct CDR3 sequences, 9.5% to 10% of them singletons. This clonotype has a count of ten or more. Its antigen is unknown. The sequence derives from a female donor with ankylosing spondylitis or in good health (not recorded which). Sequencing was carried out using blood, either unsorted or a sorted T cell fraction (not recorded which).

The CDR3 reads CASSSSRGLITGELFF. The DNA of the CDR3 is TGTGCCAGCAGCTCCTCGCGGGGACTAATCACCGGGGAGCTGTTTTTT. The rearrangement uses TRBV7-2 and TRBJ2-2, with 7 nucleotides matching TRBD2. Trimming removed 4 bases from V and 4 bases from J; junction bases left unmatched: 9. This CDR3 contains 16 residues. Looked up from germline, CDR1 is SGHTA and CDR2 is FQGNSA.